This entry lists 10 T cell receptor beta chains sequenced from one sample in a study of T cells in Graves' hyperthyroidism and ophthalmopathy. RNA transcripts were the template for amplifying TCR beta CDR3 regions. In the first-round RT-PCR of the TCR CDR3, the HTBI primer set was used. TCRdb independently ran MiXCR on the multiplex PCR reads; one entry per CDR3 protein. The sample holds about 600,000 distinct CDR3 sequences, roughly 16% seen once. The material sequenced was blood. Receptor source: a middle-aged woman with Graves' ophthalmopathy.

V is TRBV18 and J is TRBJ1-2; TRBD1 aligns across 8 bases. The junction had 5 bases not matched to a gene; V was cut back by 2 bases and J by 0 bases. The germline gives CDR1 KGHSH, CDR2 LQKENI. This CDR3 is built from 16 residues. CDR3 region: CASSPAGTGANYGYTF. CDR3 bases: TGTGCCAGCTCACCAGCCGGGACAGGAGCTAACTATGGCTACACCTTC.

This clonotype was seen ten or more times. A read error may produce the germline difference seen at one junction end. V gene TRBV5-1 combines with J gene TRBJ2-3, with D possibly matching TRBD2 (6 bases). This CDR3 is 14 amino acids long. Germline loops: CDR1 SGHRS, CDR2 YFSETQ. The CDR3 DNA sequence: TGTGCCAGCAGCCCAGGGACTAGCACAGATACGCAGTATTTT. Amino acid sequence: CASSPGTSTDTQYF.

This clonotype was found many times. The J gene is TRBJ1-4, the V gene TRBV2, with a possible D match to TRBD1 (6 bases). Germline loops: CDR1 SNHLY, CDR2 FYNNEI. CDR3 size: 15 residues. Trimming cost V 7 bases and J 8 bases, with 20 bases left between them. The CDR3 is CASNFGGGGQEKLFF. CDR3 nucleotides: TGTGCCAGCAATTTTGGGGGCGGAGGGCAAGAAAAACTGTTTTTT. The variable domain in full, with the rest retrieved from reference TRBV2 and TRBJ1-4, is EPEVTQTPSHQVTQMGQEVILRCVPISNHLYFYWYRQILGQKVEFLVSFYNNEISEKSEIFDDQFSVERPDGSNFTLKIRSTKLEDSAMYFCASNFGGGGQEKLFFGSGTQLSVL.

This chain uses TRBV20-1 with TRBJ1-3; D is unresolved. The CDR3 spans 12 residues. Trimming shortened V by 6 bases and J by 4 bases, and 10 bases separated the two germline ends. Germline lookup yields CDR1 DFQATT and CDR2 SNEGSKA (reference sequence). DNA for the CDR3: TGCAGTGCCGCCGAGTGGGGAAACACCATATATTTT. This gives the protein CSAAEWGNTIYF.

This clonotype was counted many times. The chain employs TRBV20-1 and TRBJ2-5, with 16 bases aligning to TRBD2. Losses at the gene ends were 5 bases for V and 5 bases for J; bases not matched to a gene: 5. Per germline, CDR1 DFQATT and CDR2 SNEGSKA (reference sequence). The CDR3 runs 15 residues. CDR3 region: CSAGTSGREWETQYF. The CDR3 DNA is TGCAGTGCTGGGACTAGCGGGAGGGAATGGGAGACCCAGTACTTC.

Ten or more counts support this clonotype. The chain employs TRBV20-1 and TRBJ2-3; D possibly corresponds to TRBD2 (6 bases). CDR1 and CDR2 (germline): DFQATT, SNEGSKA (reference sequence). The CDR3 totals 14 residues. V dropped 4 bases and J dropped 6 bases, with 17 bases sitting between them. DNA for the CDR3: TGCAGTGCTATTTCACCGGGACTCTCTGATACGCAGTATTTT. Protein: CSAISPGLSDTQYF.

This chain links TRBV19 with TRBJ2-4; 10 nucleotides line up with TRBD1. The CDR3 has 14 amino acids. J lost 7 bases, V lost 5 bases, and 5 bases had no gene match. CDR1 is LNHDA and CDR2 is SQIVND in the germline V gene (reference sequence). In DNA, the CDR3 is TGTGCCAGTAGTCATGGACAGGGGGTGAACATTCAGTACTTC. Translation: CASSHGQGVNIQYF.

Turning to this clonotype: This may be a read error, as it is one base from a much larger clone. CDR3 in amino acids: CSAAESTDTQYF. DNA for the CDR3: TGCAGTGCAGCAGAGAGCACAGATACGCAGTATTTT. V gene TRBV20-1 combines with J gene TRBJ2-3, with D uncertain. The CDR3 totals 12 residues. The ends were cut back, 6 bases at V and 0 bases at J, with 7 bases in the middle. CDR1 and CDR2 from the germline V gene are DFQATT and SNEGSKA (reference sequence).

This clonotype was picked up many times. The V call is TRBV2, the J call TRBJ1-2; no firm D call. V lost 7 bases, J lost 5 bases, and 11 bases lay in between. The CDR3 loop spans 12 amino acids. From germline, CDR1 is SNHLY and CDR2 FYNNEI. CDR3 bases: TGTGCCAGCATTGGGGTTGTTTATGGCTACACCTTC. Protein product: CASIGVVYGYTF.

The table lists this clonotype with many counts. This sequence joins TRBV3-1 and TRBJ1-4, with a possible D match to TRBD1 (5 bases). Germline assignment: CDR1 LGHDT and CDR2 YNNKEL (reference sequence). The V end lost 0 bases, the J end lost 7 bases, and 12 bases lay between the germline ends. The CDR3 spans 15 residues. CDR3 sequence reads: CASSQDGGGGEKLFF. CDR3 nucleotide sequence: TGTGCCAGCAGCCAAGATGGCGGGGGGGGTGAAAAACTGTTTTTT.